The sequence of this T cell receptor beta chain was determined in a study of cytomegalovirus exposure and HLA in healthy donors. It was with 60 Vbeta and 13 Jbeta primers that the PCR ran. In the source study's methods: About 83 million unique TCR beta chains, roughly 10 million shared, were counted in a later analysis. This table comes from immunoSEQ multiplex PCR, and its TCRdb copy is limited to in-frame clones, with some not included. For V, J and clone size, that table is used; D and trimming come from the DNA. The sample lists over 150,000 clones; approximately 81% were seen once. Whole-study results and caveats: TCR beta V- and J-gene trimming, according to a later analysis, was linked to a missense DCLRE1C variant. Donor immune exposure was known only as CMV serostatus.

Points on this clone: Its antigen is not identified.

The sequencing sample was made of PBMCs. This sequence was found in a boy under 10 years old in good health and CMV-seronegative.

CDR3 in DNA: TGTGCCAGCAGTTCCAGACAGGCAACTAATGAAAAACTGTTTTTT. This encodes CASSSRQATNEKLFF. The rearrangement links TRBV28 to TRBJ1-4, with D possibly being TRBD1 (6 bases). The CDR3 runs 15 residues. V lost 4 bases and J 0 bases, leaving 9 bases between the germline ends. Germline V gives CDR1 MDHEN, CDR2 SYDVKM.